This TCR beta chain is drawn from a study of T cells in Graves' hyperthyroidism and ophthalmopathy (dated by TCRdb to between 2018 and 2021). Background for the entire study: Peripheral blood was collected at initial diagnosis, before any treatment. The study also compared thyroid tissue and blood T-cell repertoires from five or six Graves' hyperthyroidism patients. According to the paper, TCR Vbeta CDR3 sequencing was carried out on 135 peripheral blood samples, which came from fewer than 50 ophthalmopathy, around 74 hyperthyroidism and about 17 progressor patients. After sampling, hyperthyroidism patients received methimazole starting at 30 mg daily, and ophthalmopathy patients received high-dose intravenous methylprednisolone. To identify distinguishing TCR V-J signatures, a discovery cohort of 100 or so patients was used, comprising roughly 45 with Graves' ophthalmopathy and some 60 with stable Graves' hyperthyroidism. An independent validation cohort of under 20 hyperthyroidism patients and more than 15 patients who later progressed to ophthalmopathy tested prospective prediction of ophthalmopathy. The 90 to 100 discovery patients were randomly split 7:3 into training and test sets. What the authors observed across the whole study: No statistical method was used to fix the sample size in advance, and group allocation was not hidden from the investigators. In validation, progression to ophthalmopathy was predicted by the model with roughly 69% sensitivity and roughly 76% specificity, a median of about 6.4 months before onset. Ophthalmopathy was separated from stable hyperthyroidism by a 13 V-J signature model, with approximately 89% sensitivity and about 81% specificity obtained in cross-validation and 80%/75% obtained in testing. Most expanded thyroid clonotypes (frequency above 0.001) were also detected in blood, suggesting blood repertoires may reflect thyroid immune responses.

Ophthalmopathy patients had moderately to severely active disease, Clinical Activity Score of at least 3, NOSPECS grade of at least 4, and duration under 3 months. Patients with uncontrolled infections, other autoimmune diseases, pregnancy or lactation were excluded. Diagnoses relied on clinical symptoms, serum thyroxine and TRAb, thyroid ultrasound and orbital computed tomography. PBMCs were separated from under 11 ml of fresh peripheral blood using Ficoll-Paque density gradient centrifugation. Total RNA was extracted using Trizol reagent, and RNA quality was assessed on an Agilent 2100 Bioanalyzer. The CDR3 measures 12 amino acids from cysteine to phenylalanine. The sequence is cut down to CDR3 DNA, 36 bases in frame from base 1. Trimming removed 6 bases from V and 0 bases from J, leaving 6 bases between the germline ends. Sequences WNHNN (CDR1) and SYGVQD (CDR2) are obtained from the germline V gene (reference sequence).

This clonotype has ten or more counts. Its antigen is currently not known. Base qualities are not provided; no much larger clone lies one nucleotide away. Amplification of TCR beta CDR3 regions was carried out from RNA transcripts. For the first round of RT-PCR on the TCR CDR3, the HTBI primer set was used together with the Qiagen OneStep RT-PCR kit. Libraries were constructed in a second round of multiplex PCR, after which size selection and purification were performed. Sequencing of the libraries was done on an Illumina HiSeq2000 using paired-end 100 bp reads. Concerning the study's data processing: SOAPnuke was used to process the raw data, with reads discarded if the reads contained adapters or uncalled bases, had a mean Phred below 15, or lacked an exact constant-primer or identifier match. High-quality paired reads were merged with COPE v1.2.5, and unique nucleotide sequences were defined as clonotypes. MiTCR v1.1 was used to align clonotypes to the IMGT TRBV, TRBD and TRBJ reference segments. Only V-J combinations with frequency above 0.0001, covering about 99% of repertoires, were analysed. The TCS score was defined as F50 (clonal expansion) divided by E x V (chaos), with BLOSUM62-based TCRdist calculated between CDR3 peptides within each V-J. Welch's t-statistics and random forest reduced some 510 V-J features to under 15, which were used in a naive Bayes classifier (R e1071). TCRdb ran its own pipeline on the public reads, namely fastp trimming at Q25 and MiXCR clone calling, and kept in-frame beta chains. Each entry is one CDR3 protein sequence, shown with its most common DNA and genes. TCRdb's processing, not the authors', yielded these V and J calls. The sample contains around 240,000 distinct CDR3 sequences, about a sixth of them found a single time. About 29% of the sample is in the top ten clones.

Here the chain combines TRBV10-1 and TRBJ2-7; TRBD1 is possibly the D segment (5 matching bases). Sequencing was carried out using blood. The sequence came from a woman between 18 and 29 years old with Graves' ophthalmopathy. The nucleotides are TGCGCCAGCAGGGACAACTCCTACGAGCAGTACTTC. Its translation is CASRDNSYEQYF.